The following is a T cell receptor beta chain sequence with its context. The data derive from a study of T cell changes during pregnancy in multiple sclerosis. TCRdb keeps only in-frame clones here, not all; method: immunoSEQ multiplex PCR. Among under 80,000 clones listed, around 94% were seen once. V was trimmed by 3 bases and J by 0 bases, leaving 7 bases between them. Germline V gene sequence: CDR1 SGHRS, CDR2 YFSETQ. This CDR3 has 14 amino acids. Here the sequenced sample was peripheral blood, taken before pregnancy. V gene TRBV5-1 combines with J gene TRBJ1-3; the D gene is possibly TRBD1 (6 bases). The source is a female donor with multiple sclerosis, enrolled in a pregnancy study. The CDR3 region has the DNA TGCGCCAGCAGCTGGGACAACTCTGGAAACACCATATATTTT. Amino acid sequence: CASSWDNSGNTIYF.